The sequence of this T cell receptor beta chain was determined in a study of cytomegalovirus exposure and HLA in healthy donors listed by TCRdb under 2017. Turning to the overall study: In an earlier analysis of 587 of the donors, 276 Gb of sequence data and just under 120 million unique TCR beta sequences from about 190 million T cells were reported. In addition to the first cohort of approximately 650 subjects, a separate validation cohort of approximately 130 different subjects was used. All discovery cohort repertoires had been generated using a single sequencing platform. Both class I and class II loci were covered by HLA typing, at four-digit resolution. In a later analysis, previously published TCR beta repertoires from roughly 710 donors were re-analyzed and high-resolution HLA genotyping was added so that TCR occurrence patterns could be studied. The aim of the study was to test whether cataloging public T cell receptors could identify signatures of past pathogen exposure. The later analysis used no new phenotypic data to find candidate immune exposures, relying instead on TCR beta sequences and their occurrence across donors. Typing coverage varied by locus: about 620-640 donors for A, B, C, DRB1 and DQB1; under 550 for DQA1; more than 600 for DPA1; fewer than 480 for DPB1. Approximately 300 gigabases of sequencing data and approximately 92 million unique TCR sequences made up an early release that covered nearly 650 HLA-typed donors. Of the approximately 400 genotyped donors, 70% to 90% were placed in the genetic ancestry cluster associated with self-reported Caucasian donors. Donor age, sex, ethnicity and CMV serostatus were compiled alongside the repertoire data. Roughly 5 DR-DQ haplotypes were handled as single units for association and clustering, since linkage in the cohort was strong. High-throughput TCR immunosequencing, statistical association of individual TCRs with disease status, and machine learning were combined to predict cytomegalovirus infection status. Among 300 to 500 genotyped donors of the cohort, an average of roughly 230,000 unique TCR beta nucleotide sequences was sequenced per donor, of which about 18% were non-productive. An earlier analysis of around 640 of the donors used high-throughput TCR beta sequencing to judge whether each TCR beta V gene segment behaved as functional or pseudogenic. The study used immunosequencing to profile the T cell repertoires of approximately 690 subjects and linked those repertoires to cytomegalovirus serostatus. A later genetic analysis used genome-wide SNP genotypes for about three fifths of the roughly 700 donors, treating that subset as a discovery cohort. Summary of the overall study and its limitations: In an earlier analysis of around 600 of the donors, most TCR beta V segments were observed in productive rearrangements about 87% or about 30% of the time, broadly matching IMGT annotations. In the study, approximately 160 TCR beta chains were listed as associated with cytomegalovirus. According to a later analysis, parvovirus B19, influenza, CMV and Epstein-Barr virus appeared linked to several top co-occurrence clusters. Because counts were too low, some 16 rarely observed V segments, including chromosome 9 orphons, were excluded from the earlier analysis of around 590 of the donors. A group of highly shared sequence variants was considered likely to be a technical artifact of the sequencing pipeline. In both the original and validation cohorts, the classifier was reported to diagnose cytomegalovirus status with high specificity and sensitivity. In a later analysis, TCR association rates were found to vary across HLA loci, with the most associated TCRs seen for DRB1 alleles and the fewest for HLA-C alleles. According to a later genetic analysis, donors in an Asian-associated ancestry cluster had fewer N-insertions in productive TCRs than the approximately 710-donor mean. Presence/absence analyses assumed roughly uniform sequencing depth across donors, an assumption that may not hold. In this cohort, only TCR beta chains were sequenced, and detectable features were limited by the absence of alpha or paired-chain data. A later genetic analysis associated a missense DCLRE1C variant with V-gene and J-gene trimming of TCR beta chains, and an independent cohort replicated the association. According to the authors, the approach could potentially be generalized to other disease states and immunological phenotypes. Most TCR sequences were observed very rarely across donors, whereas some public TCRs were present in many individuals. When HLA alleles, especially DR and DQ, strongly co-occurred, attributing TCR associations to individual alleles was difficult. A later analysis found that HLA-associated TCR beta chains were more clonally expanded and had lower generation probabilities than equally common non-associated chains. In vitro tests confirmed that a few of the cytomegalovirus-associated TCR beta chains recognize cytomegalovirus antigens. A further reported finding was that TCR beta sequences accurately predicted the HLA-A and HLA-B alleles for most subjects in the first cohort. CMV serostatus was the only immune exposure information available for the cohort. Because some donors lacked HLA typing at each locus, the association tests relied only on the typed subset. Linkage disequilibrium might explain the correlated functional status among segregating V segments, but an unknown experimental factor could not be ruled out. According to a later analysis, most CMV-associated TCR beta chains appeared to be HLA-restricted, and the HLA associations seemed to be driven largely by CMV exposure. Specific HLA alleles were associated with 15,000 to 20,000 TCR beta sequences at a false discovery rate of 0.05 in a later analysis.

A word on this clone: Its antigen remains unidentified. The record has no base qualities; no much larger clone is one base away.

The cohort consisted of some 670 healthy bone marrow donors. At the time of sampling, all cohort members were nominally healthy, though unrecorded immune exposures were likely present. The donor tested CMV seropositive and was one of the 289 seropositive cohort members. Every donor gave a peripheral blood sample, and the peripheral blood mononuclear cells from that sample were used for TCR beta sequencing. The Qiagen DNeasy Blood Extraction Kit was used to extract genomic DNA from the blood cell samples. Library preparation was by the immunoSEQ multiplex PCR assay. A mixture of 60 forward primers for TCR Vbeta segments and 13 reverse primers for TCR Jbeta segments was used in the multiplex PCR. A multiplex PCR assay on genomic DNA amplified the CDR3 region of rearranged TCR beta genes. The Illumina HiSeq System was used to sequence the amplified TCR beta libraries as 87-base-pair reads. Under the source paper's analysis protocol: Across the 666 repertoires, a later analysis counted some 81 million unique TCR beta chains, 8.5 million to 12 million of which were shared by at least two donors. Raw reads were error-corrected and collapsed into unique sequences with a nearest-neighbor algorithm that merged closely related sequences to remove PCR and sequencing errors. V, D and J gene segments were assigned by aligning CDR3 sequences to IMGT reference sequences. For a sequence to be retained, a match of at least six nucleotides was required to both a V gene segment and a J gene segment. Rearrangements were called productive when the CDR3 lacked stop codons and stayed in frame with V and J; all others were non-productive. Following IMGT convention, CDR3 was defined as the stretch from the second conserved V-encoded cysteine up to the conserved J-encoded phenylalanine. The earlier analysis of roughly 590 of the donors excluded sequences that lacked an unambiguous match to a single V gene segment. An earlier analysis of about 590 of the donors classified V segments as functional when productive rearrangements were above 56.7% and as segregating when the standard deviation between donors was above 5%. A statistical classification framework was built to diagnose cytomegalovirus status from the catalog of TCR beta chain sequences. In a later analysis, TCR nucleotide sequences were compared against IMGT/GENE-DB human TR gene sequences so that V and J genes could be assigned. Using the TCRdist pipeline, a later analysis assigned CDR3 sequences along with most-parsimonious VDJ recombination scenarios. In a later analysis, every TCR beta chain was defined by the combination of its CDR3 amino acid sequence and its V-gene family, and reads without a unique V-gene family were dropped. A later analysis removed 550 to 650 highly shared, low-generation-probability nucleotide sequences to deal with suspected cross-contamination and a sequencing artifact. In a later analysis, a clonal expansion index was calculated for each public chain from normalized within-repertoire ranks of inferred template counts. In a later analysis, generation probabilities were computed using a VDJ recombination model fitted to out-of-frame rearrangements, and the results were checked against IGoR. In a later analysis, hypergeometric tests were used to score TCR-TCR, TCR-HLA and TCR-CMV co-occurrence, with a repertoire-size bias correction applied to TCR pairs. In a later analysis, false discovery rates were estimated by permuting HLA or CMV assignments 20 times. In a later analysis, co-occurring TCRs were grouped using DBSCAN, with TCRdist sequence similarity added in when clustering inside HLA-allele-positive subsets. For co-occurrence clustering, repertoires with fewer than 30,000 or more than 120,000 public chains were excluded, along with a handful of repertoires with anomalous nucleotide sharing. This is the immuneACCESS table as TCRdb keeps it, with only in-frame sequences that have V and J called. A part of the clones is gone; compared with another copy, unresolved V genes explain less than half, and the rest is unexplained. Clonal size and the V and J genes are those of that table, whereas D and trimming came from the DNA. Within this sample are roughly 140,000 clones, with almost 85% of them counted one time only. Of the sample, 5% to 6.5% is held by the ten largest clones.

Material: PBMCs. This TCR derives from a man younger than 45 in good health and CMV-seropositive.

The CDR3 protein sequence reads: CASSFSRNNEQFF. At the DNA level, the sequence is TGTGCCAGCAGCTTTAGCAGAAACAATGAGCAGTTCTTC. The rearrangement joined TRBV13 to TRBJ2-1; a confident D gene designation cannot be given. Trimming at the junction amounts to 3 bases on V and 5 bases on J, and the germline ends lie 8 bases apart. From a lookup of the germline V gene (reference sequence), CDR1 and CDR2 are PRHDT and FYEKMQ. The CDR3, cysteine through phenylalanine, is 13 amino acids long. Solely the CDR3 DNA is kept, with 39 bases framed from the first base.